The 15 T cell receptor beta chains below were found in one sample sequenced in a study of regulatory T cells in long-lasting Graves disease. The time point is: newly diagnosed GD, antithyroid drugs for less than 3 months. Preparation of the TCR library used RNA extracted from PBMCs. According to the study, TCR beta libraries were built with iRepertoire HTBI primers and CDR3-region Arm-PCR. TCRdb reprocessed the multiplex PCR reads via MiXCR and lists one record per CDR3 protein. The table records 440,000 or so distinct CDR3 sequences, more than 13% of them present only once. The data also belong to a second study, concerning T cells in Graves' hyperthyroidism and ophthalmopathy.

Sequencing was performed on peripheral blood mononuclear cells (PBMCs), taken at new diagnosis, from a patient treated with antithyroid drugs. These receptors all stem from a woman under 40 with Graves disease.

This clonotype was seen at least ten times. The rearrangement links TRBV20-1 to TRBJ2-7, with 9 bases identical to TRBD1. CDR1 and CDR2 (germline): DFQATT, SNEGSKA (reference sequence). The V gene end was trimmed by 6 bases and the J gene end by 5 bases; junction bases not matched to a gene: 8. The CDR3 loop spans 13 amino acids. CDR3 sequence: CSATRDRDDEQYF. In nucleotides, the CDR3 is TGCAGTGCCACCCGGGACAGGGACGACGAGCAGTACTTC.

The J gene is TRBJ2-5, the V gene TRBV29-1; 9 bases are a match to TRBD1. The CDR3 extends over 15 amino acids. V lost 6 bases and J lost 3; bases outside the gene matches: 11. In germline, CDR1 is SQVTM, CDR2 ANQGSEA. The CDR3 here is CSVSHPGQGKETQYF. The CDR3 bases are TGCAGCGTGTCGCACCCGGGACAGGGAAAAGAGACCCAGTACTTC.

This clonotype showed up just a few times. This chain joins TRBV9 and TRBJ2-2; D is uncertain. Germline CDR1 and CDR2: SGDLS and YYNGEE. The V end was cut by 0 bases, the J end by 5 bases, with 8 bases between. The length of the CDR3 is 14 residues. The CDR3 DNA is TGTGCCAGCAGCGTAGGGTATGGTACCGGGGAGCTGTTTTTT. Protein: CASSVGYGTGELFF.

This clonotype was seen a handful of times. A much larger clone sits a single nucleotide away, making a read error possible. V gene TRBV3-1 combines with J gene TRBJ1-1; D uncertain. This CDR3 contains 14 residues. Germline values: CDR1 LGHDT, CDR2 YNNKEL (reference sequence). This CDR3 reads CASGQDPGGTEAFF. DNA for the CDR3: TGTGCCAGCGGCCAAGATCCGGGAGGCACTGAAGCTTTCTTT.

This clonotype showed up many times. J is TRBJ2-5 and V is TRBV4-1; D is uncertain. CDR3 length: 13 amino acids. V lost 2 bases and J lost 7, with 11 bases in between. The V gene's germline CDR1 is MGHRA and CDR2 YSYEKL. The CDR3 DNA is TGCGCCAGCAGCCAACTCAAAGAAGGGACCCAGTACTTC. Translating gives CASSQLKEGTQYF.

This clonotype has a single count. The gene calls are TRBV7-2 and TRBJ2-4, with TRBD2 identical over 10 bases. Germline V CDR1 and CDR2: SGHTA, FQGNSA. The CDR3 is made up of 18 amino acids. V gave up 5 bases and J gave up 7 bases; unmatched junction bases: 17. The CDR3: CASSPYGTSGRATNIQYF. Written as DNA, the CDR3 is TGTGCCAGCAGCCCATATGGGACGAGCGGGAGGGCCACGAACATTCAGTACTTC.

This clonotype has a count of ten or more. The CDR3: CASSFGQGAVSGILYEQYF. In DNA, the CDR3 is TGTGCCAGCAGCTTTGGGCAGGGGGCGGTCAGCGGGATTCTGTACGAGCAGTACTTC. The V and J genes are TRBV7-9 and TRBJ2-7; a weak D match, TRBD1 (8 bases). V was cut by 3 bases and J by 4 bases, with 28 bases left in between. The length of the CDR3 is 19 residues. Germline values: CDR1 SEHNR, CDR2 FQNEAQ (reference sequence). Full variable domain (outside the CDR3, taken from reference TRBV7-9 and TRBJ2-7): DTGVSQNPRHKITKRGQNVTFRCDPISEHNRLYWYRQTLGQGPEFLTYFQNEAQLEKSRLLSDRFSAERPKGSFSTLEIQRTEQGDSAMYLCASSFGQGAVSGILYEQYFGPGTRLTVT.

This clonotype was found a few times. The V call is TRBV5-1, the J call TRBJ2-7; 9 bases align to TRBD2. CDR1 and CDR2 from the germline V gene are SGHRS and YFSETQ. Trimming at V came to 6 bases and at J to 4 bases, leaving 11 bases not matched to a gene. This CDR3 spans 15 amino acids. The CDR3 nucleotides read TGCGCCAGCAACCAAGGGCTAGCGGGGTATTACGAGCAGTACTTC. This codes for CASNQGLAGYYEQYF.

With regard to this clonotype: It may be a read error: a sequence one base away is much more abundant. This chain connects TRBV24-1 to TRBJ1-5; D might be TRBD1 (6 bases). Per germline, CDR1 KGHDR and CDR2 SFDVKD. The CDR3 is 13 residues long. CDR3 region: CATSAQGNQLQHF. The DNA for the CDR3 is TGTGCCACCAGTGCACAGGGCAATCAGCTCCAGCATTTT.

Details on this clonotype: A read error may be the cause here, since a much bigger clone is one base away. V and J are TRBV4-1 and TRBJ2-7, with 11 bases matching TRBD1. This CDR3 spans 15 amino acids. V shed 2 bases, J shed 3 bases, and the junction held 3 bases outside the gene matches. From germline, CDR1 is MGHRA and CDR2 YSYEKL. CDR3 sequence reads: CASSQLGQGGYEQYF. DNA for the CDR3: TGCGCCAGCAGCCAACTGGGACAGGGGGGCTACGAGCAGTACTTC.

This clonotype was picked up many times. V usage is TRBV6-1 and J usage is TRBJ1-4, with D unclear. V was cut by 6 bases and J by 6 bases, with 17 bases left in between. This CDR3 comprises 15 residues. CDR1 is MNHNS, CDR2 SASEGT, per germline. CDR3 residues: CASRYSTVMDEKLFF. In DNA form, the CDR3 reads TGTGCCAGCAGATACAGTACAGTCATGGATGAAAAACTGTTTTTT.

This clonotype was seen only a few times. The chain uses TRBV5-1 and TRBJ2-1; no clear D gene. Per germline, CDR1 SGHRS and CDR2 YFSETQ. The ends were cut back, 4 bases at V and 8 bases at J, with 10 bases in the middle. The CDR3 contains 12 residues. In DNA, the CDR3 is TGCGCCAGCAGCGCTGAGTTGGATGAGCAGTTCTTC. Protein: CASSAELDEQFF.

In its sample, this clonotype was seen many times. The chain employs TRBV28 and TRBJ1-3; unclear D gene. Germline CDR1 MDHEN, CDR2 SYDVKM. V lost 6 bases and J 0 bases, leaving 15 bases between the germline ends. This CDR3 has 16 amino acids. Here the CDR3 reads CASSTERGISGNTIYF. CDR3 coding DNA: TGTGCCAGCAGCACCGAACGCGGCATCTCTGGAAACACCATATATTTT.

In its sample, this clonotype was seen many times. The J gene is TRBJ2-1, the V gene TRBV6-5; D unresolved. Germline V CDR1 and CDR2: MNHEY, SVGAGI. V lost 2 bases, J lost 5 bases, and 7 bases lay in between. CDR3 length equals 13 residues. The CDR3 loop reads CASSYSRNNEQFF. As DNA, the CDR3 is TGTGCCAGCAGTTACAGTCGGAACAATGAGCAGTTCTTC.

This clonotype was recorded at least ten times. The V gene is TRBV20-1, the J gene TRBJ2-7; D is possibly TRBD2 (7 bases). This CDR3 region has 12 residues. V shed 5 bases and J shed 6 bases, with 14 bases lying between them. Germline V CDR1 and CDR2: DFQATT, SNEGSKA (reference sequence). CDR3 loop: CSAGGGPGEQYF. CDR3 sequence (DNA): TGCAGTGCTGGGGGGGGGCCTGGCGAGCAGTACTTC.